What follows is one T cell receptor (beta chain) and its context. Its antigen remains unknown. A minimum of one pre-ART and two post-ART PBMC samples existed for each donor. All participants with HIV were treated in the United States. Assay version v3.0 of immunoSEQ was used, and it was run at survey level. TCRdb's copy holds only in-frame clones and misses some; the assay was immunoSEQ multiplex PCR. The sample includes 38,000 or so clones, 80% to 85% of them seen just once. The data originate from a study of long-term antiretroviral therapy in people with HIV. Study-wide context: Collection dates of the earliest samples fall about a decade before the 2015 immediate-ART recommendation.

The V and J ends lost 3 bases and 5 bases respectively, with 9 bases between them. Germline V gene lookup returns CDR1 SEHNR and CDR2 FQNEAQ (reference sequence). The CDR3 runs 13 residues. Findings and limits, study-wide: Older ART regimens may have been in use when blood was drawn between the mid-2000s and the late 2010s.

The origin of this receptor is a man between 18 and 29 years old with HIV. The genes are TRBV7-9 and TRBJ2-3, with D perhaps TRBD1 or TRBD2 (5 bases each). The material sequenced was unsorted PBMCs, taken 1.5 years after starting antiretroviral therapy. The CDR3 region is CASSLGVRDTQYF. The CDR3 nucleotides are TGTGCCAGCAGCTTGGGGGTGAGAGATACGCAGTATTTT.